A single sample gave rise to the 21 T cell receptor beta chains below, sequenced in a study of shared clonotypes between healthy human individuals. Here immunoSEQ multiplex PCR was the method, and the copy in TCRdb shows in-frame clones only, minus some. Of a few million clones in the sample, approximately 94% were seen once. Input material: naive CD4+ T cells sorted from blood. Subset specified: CD45RA+ positively selected. The receptors come from a man between 18 and 29 years old in good health.

The chain employs TRBV2 and TRBJ1-2; 8 bases match TRBD1. After removal of 6 bases from V and 8 bases from J, the junction contained 8 bases not matched to a gene. Germline CDR1 reads SNHLY; CDR2 reads FYNNEI. The CDR3 runs to 13 residues. The CDR3 loop is CASRESTGDGYTF. CDR3 in DNA: TGTGCCAGCAGAGAGTCGACAGGGGACGGCTACACCTTC.

The CDR3 loop is CASSLGADEQYF. The CDR3 coding sequence is TGTGCCAGCAGCTTGGGGGCCGACGAGCAGTACTTC. V is TRBV7-8 and J is TRBJ2-7; tentative D call: TRBD1 (6 bases). V gave up 3 bases and J gave up 5 bases, with 8 bases separating them. There are 12 residues in the CDR3. Germline CDR1 is SGHVS and CDR2 is FQNEAQ. The whole variable domain, filled in from reference TRBV7-8 and TRBJ2-7, reads GAGVSQSPRYKVAKRGQDVALRCDPISGHVSLFWYQQALGQGPEFLTYFQNEAQLDKSGLPSDRFFAERPEGSVSTLKIQRTQQEDSAVYLCASSLGADEQYFGPGTRLTVT.

The V gene is TRBV4-1, the J gene TRBJ2-7; D tentatively reads TRBD1 or TRBD2 (6 bases each). The CDR3 totals 16 residues. The germline CDR1 and CDR2 sequences are MGHRA and YSYEKL. Deletions cut 1 base from V and 0 bases from J, with 13 bases between. The DNA for the CDR3 is TGCGCCAGCAGCCAAGTGGGGGGCAGTTTCTCCTACGAGCAGTACTTC. This translates into CASSQVGGSFSYEQYF.

The chain couples TRBV6-5 to TRBJ2-7; 10 bases agree with TRBD1. Germline CDR1 reads MNHEY; CDR2 reads SVGAGI. The trim removed 2 bases at V and 6 bases at J, leaving 4 bases unmatched. The CDR3 spans 14 residues. The CDR3 spells CASSYGTGVFEQYF. In DNA form, the CDR3 reads TGTGCCAGCAGTTACGGGACAGGGGTTTTCGAGCAGTACTTC.

The chain employs TRBV5-1 and TRBJ1-6, with no clear D. The CDR3 is made up of 15 amino acids. The germline gives CDR1 SGHRS, CDR2 YFSETQ. Trimming took off 4 bases at V and 5 bases at J, with 13 bases between the two ends. The CDR3 DNA is TGCGCCAGCAGCCCCTCCGGCCCGGATAATTCACCCCTCCACTTT. Protein product: CASSPSGPDNSPLHF.

The chain combines TRBV19 with TRBJ1-2; D is unresolved. V was pared by 3 bases and J by 1 base, with 9 bases between. The germline gives CDR1 LNHDA, CDR2 SQIVND (reference sequence). The CDR3 runs 14 residues. The CDR3 nucleotides read TGTGCCAGTAGTATCTCATCTAATAACTATGGCTACACCTTC. Protein product: CASSISSNNYGYTF.

The chain has TRBV30 and TRBJ1-3; D call uncertain. Trimming stripped 4 bases from V and 4 bases from J, with 8 bases between. The CDR3 is 12 residues long. Germline CDR1 reads GTSNPN; CDR2 reads SVGIG (reference sequence). The CDR3 nucleotides read TGTGCCTGGAAGGGTATGGGAAACACCATATATTTT. Its translation: CAWKGMGNTIYF.

This clone was picked up one time. This sequence joins TRBV7-2 and TRBJ2-3; D uncertain. This CDR3 is 15 amino acids long. The germline V gene encodes CDR1 SGHTA and CDR2 FQGNSA. V gave up 3 bases and J gave up 6 bases, with 16 bases separating them. The CDR3 DNA sequence: TGTGCCAGCAGCTTTGTTATGAGTGTCCCGGATACGCAGTATTTT. Translated, it gives CASSFVMSVPDTQYF.

Points on this clone: Other DNA sequences in this specimen translate into the identical CDR3. Written as DNA, the CDR3 is TGCGCCAGCAGTCGGGACACCGGGGAGCTGTTTTTT. Translated: CASSRDTGELFF. The chain couples TRBV10-1 to TRBJ2-2; the D is unclear. CDR1 WNHNN and CDR2 SYGVQD come from the germline V gene (reference sequence). The ends were cut back, 5 bases at V and 3 bases at J, with 4 bases in the middle. The CDR3 runs to 12 residues.

Concerning this clone itself: Other DNA variants within this sample encode the same CDR3. The chain couples TRBV6-5 to TRBJ2-1, with a possible D match to TRBD2 (5 bases). Trimming cost V 7 bases and J 6 bases, with 7 bases left between them. The CDR3 spans 11 residues. The germline V gene encodes CDR1 MNHEY and CDR2 SVGAGI. CDR3 residues: CASTRGNEQFF. CDR3 nucleotide sequence: TGTGCCAGCACCCGGGGCAATGAGCAGTTCTTC.

The chain couples TRBV15 to TRBJ2-2, with D unresolved. CDR3 length: 14 residues. CDR1 and CDR2 from the germline V gene are LNHNV and YYDKDF (reference sequence). V was shortened by 0 bases and J by 5 bases, with 7 bases between the two germline ends. CDR3 sequence: CATSREVITGELFF. The CDR3 region has the DNA TGTGCCACCAGCAGAGAGGTCATTACCGGGGAGCTGTTTTTT.

The gene calls are TRBV5-4 and TRBJ1-3, with 8 bases lining up with TRBD1. V lost 3 bases and J lost 2; bases outside the gene matches: 7. The CDR3 has 16 residues. CDR1 and CDR2 from the germline V gene are SGHNT and YYREEE (reference sequence). CDR3 sequence (DNA): TGTGCCAGCAGCTGGCCAGGGGGCATCGCTGGAAACACCATATATTTT. Protein sequence: CASSWPGGIAGNTIYF.

Points on this clone: This same CDR3 is encoded by further DNA sequences in the sample. The chain combines TRBV5-4 with TRBJ2-3, with 9 bases lining up with TRBD1. Germline loops: CDR1 SGHNT, CDR2 YYREEE (reference sequence). The CDR3 has 14 amino acids. V shed 3 bases, J shed 3 bases, and the junction held 2 bases outside the gene matches. CDR3 protein: CASSSTGGTDTQYF. The CDR3 DNA reads TGTGCCAGCAGCTCGACAGGGGGGACAGATACGCAGTATTTT.

V is TRBV19 and J is TRBJ1-1; 8 bases match TRBD1. From germline, CDR1 is LNHDA and CDR2 SQIVND (reference sequence). Germline trimming cut 5 bases from V and 1 base from J; bases unmatched to any gene: 3. The CDR3 has 14 residues. CDR3 DNA: TGTGCCAGTAGTTTCGACAGGGGGAACACTGAAGCTTTCTTT. Translation gives CASSFDRGNTEAFF.

This clone was observed a single time. This chain links TRBV11-2 with TRBJ1-4; D not resolved. CDR1 and CDR2 (germline): SGHAT, FQNNGV. Trimming stripped 4 bases from V and 4 bases from J, with 19 bases between. The CDR3 spans 17 residues. The CDR3 DNA reads as TGTGCCAGCAGCTCTTACGACAAAAACTCGGTTAATGAAAAACTGTTTTTT. Protein: CASSSYDKNSVNEKLFF.

The rearrangement links TRBV4-3 to TRBJ2-1; 11 positions match TRBD2. Germline CDR1 and CDR2: LGHNA and YSLEER. The CDR3 runs to 18 residues. The V and J ends lost 0 bases and 7 bases, in that order; junction bases with no gene match: 11. The CDR3 bases are TGCGCCAGCAGCCAAGATCTGGGCGGGACTAGCGGAAGAAATGAGCAGTTCTTC. It specifies CASSQDLGGTSGRNEQFF.

This chain joins TRBV11-2 and TRBJ2-5; TRBD2 is a possible D gene (6 bases). The germline gives CDR1 SGHAT, CDR2 FQNNGV. Trimming removed 3 bases at V and 4 bases at J, with 21 bases between. The CDR3 loop spans 17 amino acids. In DNA form, the CDR3 reads TGTGCCAGCAGCTTGGTGGATTTTGGAGGCGGGACAGAGACCCAGTACTTC. It is translated as CASSLVDFGGGTETQYF. The variable domain in full, completed from reference TRBV11-2 and TRBJ2-5, reads EAGVAQSPRYKIIEKRQSVAFWCNPISGHATLYWYQQILGQGPKLLIQFQNNGVVDDSQLPKDRFSAERLKGVDSTLKIQPAKLEDSAVYLCASSLVDFGGGTETQYFGPGTRLLVL.

The J gene is TRBJ1-6, the V gene TRBV5-1, with D possibly being TRBD1 (6 bases). The CDR3 is 14 amino acids. The V end lost 0 bases, the J end lost 10 bases, and 11 bases lay between the germline ends. Germline CDR1 is SGHRS and CDR2 is YFSETQ. The chain's CDR3 is CASSLEGERSPLHF. As DNA, the CDR3 is TGCGCCAGCAGCTTGGAGGGGGAGCGGTCACCCCTCCACTTT.

On this clone: Other DNA sequences of this sample code for an identical CDR3. This sequence joins TRBV10-3 and TRBJ2-7; 11 bases fit TRBD2. The CDR3 loop spans 14 amino acids. With V trimmed by 6 bases and J by 2 bases, 3 bases remained unmatched. Looked up from germline, CDR1 is ENHRY and CDR2 is SYGVKD. For the CDR3, the DNA is TGTGCCATCAGGGGGACTAGCGGACCCTACGAGCAGTACTTC. Encoded protein: CAIRGTSGPYEQYF.

The DNA for the CDR3 is TGTGCCAGCAAAGGAGTGCAGGCCGCGTTCTTC. This codes for CASKGVQAAFF. The V gene is TRBV2, the J gene TRBJ2-1; D not resolved. The V end lost 7 bases, the J end lost 15 bases, and 16 bases lay between the germline ends. From germline, CDR1 is SNHLY and CDR2 FYNNEI. The CDR3 sequence is 11 residues long.

The rearrangement joins TRBV9 to TRBJ1-1; a possible D gene is TRBD1 (6 bases). The CDR3 is 14 amino acids. CDR1 SGDLS and CDR2 YYNGEE come from the germline V gene. Trimming pared 0 bases from V and 4 bases from J, leaving 10 bases between. This CDR3 is CASSVGTASTEAFF. Written as DNA, the CDR3 is TGTGCCAGCAGCGTAGGGACAGCCTCCACTGAAGCTTTCTTT. Variable domain in full (rest from reference TRBV9 and TRBJ1-1): DSGVTQTPKHLITATGQRVTLRCSPRSGDLSVYWYQQSLDQGLQFLIQYYNGEERAKGNILERFSAQQFPDLHSELNLSSLELGDSALYFCASSVGTASTEAFFGQGTRLTVV.